These T cell receptor beta chains were read from a single sample in a study of blood T cells in healthy people across ages. One entry per CDR3 protein results from TCRdb running MiXCR on the 5' RACE reads. This table holds about 1.4 million distinct CDR3 sequences, around 59% found once. What was sequenced was blood. The receptor source for this set is a man younger than 35 in good health. Both conserved end residues are part of each CDR3. D genes are given only for firm matches. Size values are once, few and many counts, or a class for expanded clones, and some rows have none.

.,.,TRBJ1-1,TRBV12-3/TRBV12-4,CASSATGGAFF
.,.,TRBJ2-1,TRBV3-1,CASSQDAGTHNEQFF
.,.,TRBJ2-1,TRBV7-2,CASSLLNNNEQFF
few,.,TRBJ1-2,TRBV10-3,CAISVSGNYGYTF
.,.,TRBJ2-7,TRBV27,CASSFSVGPYEQYF
.,TRBD2,TRBJ2-7,TRBV29-1,CSVAPRGGAYEQYF
.,.,TRBJ1-6,TRBV12-3/TRBV12-4,CASSFRQTYNSPLHF
few,TRBD2,TRBJ2-3,TRBV7-9,CASSRLREPGTDTQYF
few,TRBD2,TRBJ2-5,TRBV20-1,CSARDHRGGAETQYF
few,TRBD1,TRBJ2-1,TRBV12-3/TRBV12-4,CASTQGQVLNEQFF
.,TRBD2,TRBJ2-1,TRBV13,CASSLGSLERESYNEQFF
.,.,.,TRBV7-2,CASSLGGVRETQYF
.,TRBD1,TRBJ2-7,TRBV13,CASSLGQGPSEQYF
.,.,TRBJ1-1,TRBV7-2,CASGKWEAFF
.,.,TRBJ2-3,TRBV5-1,CASRPGVDTQYF
.,.,TRBJ2-1,TRBV27,CASSSRVTTSHNEQFF
few,TRBD2,TRBJ2-1,TRBV12-3/TRBV12-4,CASSKAASGGANEQFF
.,.,TRBJ2-7,TRBV12-3/TRBV12-4,CASSVSREKSYEQYF
once,TRBD1,.,TRBV29-1,CSVEEGDRAETQYF
once,.,TRBJ2-3,TRBV20-1,CSAQNSRVEDTQYF
.,TRBD2,TRBJ2-3,TRBV4-3,CASSQEVAGGRDTQYF
.,.,.,TRBV20-1,CSAKYLKYRTYEQYF
.,.,TRBJ2-7,TRBV28,CASSLDWNEQYF
.,TRBD1,TRBJ2-7,TRBV7-2,CVSSLEGQTHCEQYF
.,.,TRBJ2-1,TRBV12-3/TRBV12-4,CASNPSGHDLDEQFF
.,TRBD2,TRBJ2-7,TRBV12-3/TRBV12-4,CASSSISGRPSSYEQYF
.,TRBD1,TRBJ2-3,TRBV6-5,CASSCPRDRLNSTDTQYF
.,.,TRBJ1-2,TRBV9,CASSVDPMGNNYGYTF
.,TRBD2,TRBJ2-3,TRBV5-1,CASSRAGDLTDTQYF
.,TRBD2,TRBJ2-3,TRBV27,CASSLGGRLTDTRYF
few,.,TRBJ1-2,TRBV7-2,CASSQDKAHYGYTF
.,.,TRBJ1-1,TRBV5-5,CASTPDGFETFF
once,.,TRBJ1-4,TRBV20-1,CSARGGPNEKLFF
few,.,TRBJ2-5,TRBV4-3,CASSPLRGDQETQYF
few,.,TRBJ1-1,TRBV10-3,CAISDPGPLRGNTEAFF
.,.,TRBJ2-7,TRBV18,CASSLGSVPISYEQYF
.,TRBD1,TRBJ2-7,TRBV6-2/TRBV6-3,CAIGTVYEQYF